This TCR beta chain was captured in a study of beta chain features in type 1 diabetes. General study points: Over-representation of high TCR-expressing cells was a possible consequence of cDNA sequencing. Moderate but significant shortening of TCRB CDR3s was recorded in all four CD4+ subsets from Type 1 diabetes patients. VDJ junctions sequenced from type 1 diabetes patients showed fewer insertions and more deletions.

Germline-derived CDR1 and CDR2 are SQVTM and ANQGSEA. This CDR3 has 10 residues. Based on CD45RO/CCR7/CD25/CD127/CD95/CD27, CD4+ regulatory, stem cell-like memory, naive and central memory cells were sorted. The investigators reverse transcribed all of the isolated RNA, so they sequenced expressed TCRB transcripts. Data came from immunoSEQ multiplex PCR; TCRdb stores just in-frame clones and leaves some out. This sample carries hundreds of thousands of clones, 10% to 15% of them seen once, and the ten largest clones take less than 0.025%. Concerning this clone: Its antigen remains unidentified.

V is TRBV29-1 and J is TRBJ2-5; perhaps TRBD1 as D (6 bases). The tail of the sequence fits TRBJ2-7 better, so the J call may be wrong. Input material: naive CD4+ T cells from blood. The sequence was obtained from a man younger than 30 with type 1 diabetes. The CDR3 loop reads CSAADSEQYF. Here the CDR3 DNA reads TGCAGCGCCGCGGACAGCGAGCAGTACTTC.